This TCR beta chain came from a study of CD8 T cells in ankylosing spondylitis. TCRdb reprocessed the 5' RACE reads with MiXCR, giving one entry per CDR3 protein. The sample yields about 250,000 distinct CDR3 sequences, roughly 32% seen once. The sample holds a few counts of this clonotype. The target antigen is unknown. Trimming pared 1 base from V and 5 bases from J, leaving 8 bases between. This CDR3 region has 13 residues. Per the germline V gene, CDR1 is MGHRA and CDR2 is YSYEKL. Study results and limitations: The clones that were linked to disease were reported to be significantly enriched in matched synovial fluid samples from ankylosing spondylitis patients.

The genes are TRBV4-1 and TRBJ2-5, with D possibly matching TRBD2 (6 bases). Sequenced input: blood, either unsorted or a sorted T cell fraction (not recorded which). The sequence was obtained from a male donor with ankylosing spondylitis or in good health (not recorded which). This CDR3 is CASSQGREETQYF. CDR3 DNA sequence: TGCGCCAGCAGCCAAGGGAGGGAGGAGACCCAGTACTTC.